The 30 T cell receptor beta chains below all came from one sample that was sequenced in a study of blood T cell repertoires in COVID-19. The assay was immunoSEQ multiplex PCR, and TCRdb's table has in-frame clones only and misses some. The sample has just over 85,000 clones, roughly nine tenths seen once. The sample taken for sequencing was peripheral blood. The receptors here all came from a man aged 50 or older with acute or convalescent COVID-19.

The CDR3 nucleotides are TGTGCCAGCTCACCTAGGACAGGGGGCTACAATGAGCAGTTCTTC. Translation gives CASSPRTGGYNEQFF. V and J are TRBV18 and TRBJ2-1; 10 bases match TRBD1. V shed 3 bases and J 3 bases; nucleotides not matched to a gene: 2. The CDR3 is 15 residues long. CDR1 and CDR2 (germline): KGHSH, LQKENI.

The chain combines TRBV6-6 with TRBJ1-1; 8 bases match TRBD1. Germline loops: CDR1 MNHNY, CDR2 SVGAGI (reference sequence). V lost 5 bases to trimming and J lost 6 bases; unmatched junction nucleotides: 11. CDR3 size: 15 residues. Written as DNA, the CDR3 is TGTGCCAGCAGTCCGAACGACAGGGGAGGCGCTGAAGCTTTCTTT. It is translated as CASSPNDRGGAEAFF.

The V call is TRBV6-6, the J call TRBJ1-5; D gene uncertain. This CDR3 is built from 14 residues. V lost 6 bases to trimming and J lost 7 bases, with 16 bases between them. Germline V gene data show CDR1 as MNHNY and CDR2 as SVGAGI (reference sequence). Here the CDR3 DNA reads TGTGCCAGCAGCCCCCCCCGGGAGGAACAGCCCCAGCATTTT. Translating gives CASSPPREEQPQHF.

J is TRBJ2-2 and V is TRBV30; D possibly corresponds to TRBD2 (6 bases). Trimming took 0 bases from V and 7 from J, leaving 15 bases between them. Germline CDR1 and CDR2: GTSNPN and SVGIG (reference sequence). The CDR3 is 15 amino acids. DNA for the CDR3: TGTGCCTGGAGTGTCCTTACTAGCCGGGGCGGGGAGCTGTTTTTT. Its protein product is CAWSVLTSRGGELFF.

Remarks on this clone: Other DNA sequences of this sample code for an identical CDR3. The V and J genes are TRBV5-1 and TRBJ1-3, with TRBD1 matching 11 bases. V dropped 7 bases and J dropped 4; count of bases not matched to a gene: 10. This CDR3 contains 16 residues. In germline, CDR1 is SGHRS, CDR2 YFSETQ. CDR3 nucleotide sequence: TGCGCCAGCTCCAGGACAGGGGGCGCTGCGGGAAACACCATATATTTT. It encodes CASSRTGGAAGNTIYF.

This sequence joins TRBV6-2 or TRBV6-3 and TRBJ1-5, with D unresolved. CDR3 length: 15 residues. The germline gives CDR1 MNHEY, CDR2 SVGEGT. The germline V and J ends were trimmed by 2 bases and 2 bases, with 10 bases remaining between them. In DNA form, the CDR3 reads TGTGCCAGCAGTTACAGTTTGACACGCAATCAGCCCCAGCATTTT. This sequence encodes CASSYSLTRNQPQHF.

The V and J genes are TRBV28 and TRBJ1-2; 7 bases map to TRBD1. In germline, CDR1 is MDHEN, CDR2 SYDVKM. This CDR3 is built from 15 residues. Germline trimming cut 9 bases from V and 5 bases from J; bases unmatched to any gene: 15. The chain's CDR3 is CASSPGQTWGYGYTF. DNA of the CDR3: TGTGCCAGTTCCCCGGGACAGACGTGGGGATATGGCTACACCTTC.

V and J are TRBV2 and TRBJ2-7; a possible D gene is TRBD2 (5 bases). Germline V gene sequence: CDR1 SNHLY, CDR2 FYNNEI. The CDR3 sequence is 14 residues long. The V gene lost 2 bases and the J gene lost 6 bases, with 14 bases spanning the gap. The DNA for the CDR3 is TGTGCCAGCAGTGAATCGGGATACCTGGCCGAGCAGTACGTC. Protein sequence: CASSESGYLAEQYV.

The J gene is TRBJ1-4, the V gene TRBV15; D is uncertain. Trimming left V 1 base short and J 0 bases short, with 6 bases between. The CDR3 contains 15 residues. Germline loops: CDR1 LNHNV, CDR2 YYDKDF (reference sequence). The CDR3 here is CATSRADATNEKLFF. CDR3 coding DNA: TGTGCCACCAGCAGAGCAGATGCAACTAATGAAAAACTGTTTTTT.

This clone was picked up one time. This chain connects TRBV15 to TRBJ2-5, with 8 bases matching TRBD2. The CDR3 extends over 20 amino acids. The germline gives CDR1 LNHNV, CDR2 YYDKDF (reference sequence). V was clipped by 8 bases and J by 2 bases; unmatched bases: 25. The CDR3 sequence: CATGQWEAGEHEREQETQYF. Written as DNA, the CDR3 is TGTGCCACCGGGCAATGGGAAGCGGGGGAGCATGAGCGCGAACAAGAGACCCAGTACTTC.

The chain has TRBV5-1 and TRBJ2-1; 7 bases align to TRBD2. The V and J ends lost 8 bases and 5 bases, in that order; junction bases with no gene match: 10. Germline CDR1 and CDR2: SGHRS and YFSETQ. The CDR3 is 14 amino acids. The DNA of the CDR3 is TGCGCCAGACCCGGAGCGGGGAACGACAATGAGCAGTTCTTC. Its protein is CARPGAGNDNEQFF.

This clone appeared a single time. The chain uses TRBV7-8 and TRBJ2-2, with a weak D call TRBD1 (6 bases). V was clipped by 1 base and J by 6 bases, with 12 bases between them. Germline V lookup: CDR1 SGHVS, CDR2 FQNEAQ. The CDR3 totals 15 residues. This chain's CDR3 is CASSLDDRPPGELFF. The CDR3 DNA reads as TGTGCCAGCAGCTTAGACGACAGGCCCCCCGGGGAGCTGTTTTTT. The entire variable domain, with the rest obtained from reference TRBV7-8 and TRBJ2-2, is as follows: GAGVSQSPRYKVAKRGQDVALRCDPISGHVSLFWYQQALGQGPEFLTYFQNEAQLDKSGLPSDRFFAERPEGSVSTLKIQRTQQEDSAVYLCASSLDDRPPGELFFGEGSRLTVL.

In DNA form, the CDR3 reads TGTGCCAGCAGGATGGAGGGGGCCAACTATGGCTACACCTTC. It translates to CASRMEGANYGYTF. The rearrangement links TRBV6-6 to TRBJ1-2, with 7 nucleotides matching TRBD1. The V gene's germline CDR1 is MNHNY and CDR2 SVGAGI (reference sequence). Losses at the gene ends were 6 bases for V and 2 bases for J; bases not matched to a gene: 6. The CDR3 is 14 residues long.

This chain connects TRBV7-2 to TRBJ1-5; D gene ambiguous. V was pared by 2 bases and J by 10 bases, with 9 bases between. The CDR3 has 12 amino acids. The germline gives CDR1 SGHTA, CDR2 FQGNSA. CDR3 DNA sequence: TGTGCCAGCAGCTTATGGCGGGAACCCCAGCATTTT. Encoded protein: CASSLWREPQHF.

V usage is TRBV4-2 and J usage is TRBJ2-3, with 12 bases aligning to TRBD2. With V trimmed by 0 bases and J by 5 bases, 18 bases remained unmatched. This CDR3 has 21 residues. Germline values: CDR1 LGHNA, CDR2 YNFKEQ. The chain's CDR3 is CASSQDLTSGGTRDGRDTQYF. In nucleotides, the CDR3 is TGTGCCAGCAGCCAAGATCTTACTAGCGGGGGGACTCGTGATGGAAGAGATACGCAGTATTTT.

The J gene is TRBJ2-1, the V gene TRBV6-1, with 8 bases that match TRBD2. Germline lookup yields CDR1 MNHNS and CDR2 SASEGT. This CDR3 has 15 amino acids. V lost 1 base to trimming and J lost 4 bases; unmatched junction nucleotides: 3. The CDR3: CASSEGTSQYNEQFF. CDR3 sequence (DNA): TGTGCCAGCAGTGAAGGGACTAGCCAATACAATGAGCAGTTCTTC.

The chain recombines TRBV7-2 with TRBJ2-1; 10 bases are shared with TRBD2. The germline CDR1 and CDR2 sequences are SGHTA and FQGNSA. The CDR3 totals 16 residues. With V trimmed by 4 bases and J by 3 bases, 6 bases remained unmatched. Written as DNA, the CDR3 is TGTGCCAGCAGCTCTTCCGGGACTAGCGTCTACAATGAGCAGTTCTTC. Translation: CASSSSGTSVYNEQFF.

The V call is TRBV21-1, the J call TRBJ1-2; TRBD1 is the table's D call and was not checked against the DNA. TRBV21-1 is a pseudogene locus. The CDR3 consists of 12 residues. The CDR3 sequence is CASSKEQDGYTF. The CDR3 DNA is TGTGCCAGCAGCAAAGAACAGGATGGCTACACCTTC.

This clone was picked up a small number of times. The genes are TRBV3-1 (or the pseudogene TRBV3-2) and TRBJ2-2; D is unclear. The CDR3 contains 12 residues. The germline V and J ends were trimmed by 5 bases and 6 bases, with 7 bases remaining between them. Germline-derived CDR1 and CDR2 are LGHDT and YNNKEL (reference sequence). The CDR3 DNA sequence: TGTGCCAGCAGCTCCTTGTCCGGGGAGCTGTTTTTT. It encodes CASSSLSGELFF.

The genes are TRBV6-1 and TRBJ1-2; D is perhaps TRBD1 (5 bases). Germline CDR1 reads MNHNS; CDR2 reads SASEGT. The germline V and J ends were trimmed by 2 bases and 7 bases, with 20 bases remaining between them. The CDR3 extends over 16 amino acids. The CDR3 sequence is CASSEKLVAPQGGYTF. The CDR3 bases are TGTGCCAGCAGTGAAAAATTGGTTGCGCCCCAGGGTGGCTACACCTTC.

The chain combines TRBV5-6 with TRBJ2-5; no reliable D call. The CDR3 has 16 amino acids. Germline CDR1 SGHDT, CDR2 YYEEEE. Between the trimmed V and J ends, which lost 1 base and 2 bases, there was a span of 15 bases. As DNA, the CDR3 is TGTGCCAGCAGCTTGTATACGTATTGGCAGCAAGAGACCCAGTACTTC. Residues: CASSLYTYWQQETQYF.

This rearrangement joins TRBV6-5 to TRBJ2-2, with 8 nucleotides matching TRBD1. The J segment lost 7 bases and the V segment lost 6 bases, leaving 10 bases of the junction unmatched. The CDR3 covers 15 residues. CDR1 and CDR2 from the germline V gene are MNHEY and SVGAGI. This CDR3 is CASSRVTGVHGELFF. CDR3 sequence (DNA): TGTGCCAGCAGCCGTGTGACAGGGGTACACGGGGAGCTGTTTTTT.

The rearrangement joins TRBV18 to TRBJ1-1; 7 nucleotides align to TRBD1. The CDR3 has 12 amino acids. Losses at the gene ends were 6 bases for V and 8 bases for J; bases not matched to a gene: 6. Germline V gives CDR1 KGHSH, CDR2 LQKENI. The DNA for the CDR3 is TGTGCCAGCTCCTTTCTACAGGGGGAAGCTTTCTTT. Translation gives CASSFLQGEAFF.

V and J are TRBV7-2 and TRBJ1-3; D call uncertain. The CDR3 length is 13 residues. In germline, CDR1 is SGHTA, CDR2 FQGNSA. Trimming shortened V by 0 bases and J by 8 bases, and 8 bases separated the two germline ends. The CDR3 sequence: CASSLAQRDTIYF. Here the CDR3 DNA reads TGTGCCAGCAGCTTAGCACAGAGGGACACCATATATTTT.

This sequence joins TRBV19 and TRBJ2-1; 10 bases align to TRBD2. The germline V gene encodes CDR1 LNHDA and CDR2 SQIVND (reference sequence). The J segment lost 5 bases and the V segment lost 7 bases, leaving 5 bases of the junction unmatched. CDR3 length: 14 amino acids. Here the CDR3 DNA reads TGTGCCAGTACTGTTAGCGGGGGGAACAATGAGCAGTTCTTC. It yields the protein CASTVSGGNNEQFF.

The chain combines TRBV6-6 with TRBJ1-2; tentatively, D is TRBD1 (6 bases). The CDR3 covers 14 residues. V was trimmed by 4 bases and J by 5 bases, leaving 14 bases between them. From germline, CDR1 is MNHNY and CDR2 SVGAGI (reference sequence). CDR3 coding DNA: TGTGCCAGCAGTTCCCAGGGGAGGGCGTATGGCTACACCTTC. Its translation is CASSSQGRAYGYTF.

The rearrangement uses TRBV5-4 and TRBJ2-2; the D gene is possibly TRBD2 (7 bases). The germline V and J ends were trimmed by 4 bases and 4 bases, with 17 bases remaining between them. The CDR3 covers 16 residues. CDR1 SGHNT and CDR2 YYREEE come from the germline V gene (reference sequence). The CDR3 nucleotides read TGTGCCAGCAGCCGCTATGGTGGGGGGGCCACCGGGGAGCTGTTTTTT. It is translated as CASSRYGGGATGELFF.

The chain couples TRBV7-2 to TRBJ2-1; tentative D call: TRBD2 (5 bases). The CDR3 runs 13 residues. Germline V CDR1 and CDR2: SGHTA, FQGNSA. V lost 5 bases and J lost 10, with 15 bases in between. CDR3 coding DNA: TGTGCCAGCAGCGGTAAGCGGAGGTGGGAGCAGTTCTTC. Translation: CASSGKRRWEQFF.

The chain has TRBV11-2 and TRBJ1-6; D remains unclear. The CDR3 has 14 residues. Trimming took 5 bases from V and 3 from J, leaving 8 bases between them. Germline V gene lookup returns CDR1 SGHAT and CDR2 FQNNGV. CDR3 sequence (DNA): TGTGCCAGCAGCACAGAATACTATAATTCACCCCTCCACTTT. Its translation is CASSTEYYNSPLHF.

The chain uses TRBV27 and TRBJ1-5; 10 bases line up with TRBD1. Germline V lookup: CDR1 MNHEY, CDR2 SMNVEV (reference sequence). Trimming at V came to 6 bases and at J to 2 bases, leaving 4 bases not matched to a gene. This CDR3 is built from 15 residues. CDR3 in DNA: TGTGCCAGCAGGGGGGACAGGGGTCGCAATCAGCCCCAGCATTTT. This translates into CASRGDRGRNQPQHF.